One T cell receptor (beta chain) is described in this entry. Focal radiation with ipilimumab CTLA-4 blockade was given to patients with chemo-refractory metastatic non-small-cell lung cancer. The entry originates in a study of radiotherapy plus CTLA-4 blockade in lung cancer. Only in-frame clones appear in the TCRdb table, and some are missing; sequencing was by immunoSEQ multiplex PCR. The repertoire holds approximately 85,000 clones, with around 81% as singletons. Germline V gives CDR1 LNHDA, CDR2 SQIVND (reference sequence). This CDR3 contains 16 residues. With V trimmed by 4 bases and J by 13 bases, 16 bases remained unmatched.

The source is a human donor with non-small cell lung cancer that progressed on radiotherapy plus ipilimumab. The chain combines TRBV19 with TRBJ2-1, with 10 bases that match TRBD2. This sample comprised peripheral blood, obtained from a patient treated with radiotherapy plus ipilimumab. The CDR3 sequence: CASSTFRLAGVQGQFF. CDR3 DNA: TGTGCCAGTAGTACATTCAGGCTAGCGGGAGTTCAAGGACAGTTCTTC.